This T cell receptor (beta chain) came from a study of cytomegalovirus exposure and HLA in healthy donors. Both 60 Vbeta primers and 13 Jbeta primers went into the PCR. TCRdb's table, derived via immunoSEQ multiplex PCR, lists solely in-frame clones and lacks some. The sample contains more than 85,000 clones, 70% to 80% of which appear only once. CDR3 length: 16 amino acids. Germline loops: CDR1 SGHRS, CDR2 YFSETQ. V shed 8 bases, J shed 5 bases, and the junction held 16 bases outside the gene matches. The chain joins TRBV5-1 to TRBJ2-3, with 8 bases aligning to TRBD1. The TCR comes from a female donor in good health and CMV-seronegative. Sequencing input: PBMCs. In nucleotides, the CDR3 is TGCGCCAGTAGAACCAACGGACAGGGAATGGGAGATACGCAGTATTTT. This codes for CASRTNGQGMGDTQYF.